The rows below give T cell receptor beta chains drawn from one sample of a study of CD8 T cells in ankylosing spondylitis. A single record per CDR3 protein comes from TCRdb applying MiXCR to the 5' RACE reads. The profile shows 150,000 or so distinct CDR3 sequences, about a third of them singletons. The sequencing sample was made of synovial fluid, either unsorted or a sorted T cell fraction (not recorded which). Every receptor here comes from a male donor with ankylosing spondylitis. Both conserved end residues are part of each CDR3. The D gene is left open where the match is weak. The size of a clone is reported for some rows only, either as once, few or many, or as a class for expanded clones.

d_call j_call clone_size v_call cdr3_aa cdr3_nt
TRBD2 TRBJ2-3 many TRBV18 CASSQGLAGTTDTQYF TGTGCCAGCTCACAGGGACTAGCGGGGACCACAGATACGCAGTATTTT
NA TRBJ1-4 few TRBV21-1 CASSKARTGDIEKLFF TGTGCCAGCAGCAAAGCCAGGACAGGAGACATCGAAAAACTGTTTTTT
TRBD1 TRBJ1-1 few TRBV4-2 CASSQDRTNTEAFF TGTGCCAGCAGCCAGGACAGGACGAACACTGAAGCTTTCTTT
NA TRBJ2-1 NA TRBV9 CASSVKGKGTYNEQFF TGTGCCAGCAGCGTAAAGGGGAAGGGAACCTACAATGAGCAGTTCTTC
TRBD1 TRBJ1-5 NA TRBV30 CAADTGEGQPQHF TGTGCCGCGGATACAGGGGAAGGTCAGCCCCAGCATTTT
TRBD1 TRBJ2-6 NA TRBV5-1 CASSLGLDRGISGANVLTF TGCGCCAGCAGCCTAGGCCTTGACAGGGGGATCTCTGGGGCCAACGTCCTGACTTTC
TRBD2 TRBJ2-1 many TRBV6-2/TRBV6-3 CASSPPAGGYNEQFF TGTGCCAGCAGCCCCCCTGCGGGAGGGTACAATGAGCAGTTCTTC
NA TRBJ2-1 NA TRBV7-2 CASSLGGYSDEQFF TGTGCCAGCAGCTTAGGCGGCTACTCGGATGAGCAGTTCTTC
NA TRBJ2-2 NA TRBV5-8 CASSLGALTNTGELFF TGTGCCAGCAGCTTGGGGGCGTTAACGAACACCGGGGAGCTGTTTTTT
NA TRBJ2-1 few TRBV7-7 CASSTREGAGNEQFF TGTGCTAGCAGCACCAGGGAGGGGGCAGGCAATGAGCAGTTCTTC
TRBD2 TRBJ2-2 NA TRBV7-8 CASSLRGGTTGELFF TGTGCCAGCAGCTTACGGGGGGGTACCACCGGGGAGCTGTTTTTT
NA TRBJ2-7 NA TRBV20-1 CSASDTGPYEQYF TGCAGTGCTAGCGATACAGGGCCCTACGAGCAGTACTTC
TRBD2 TRBJ2-3 NA TRBV10-3 CATGTSGGTDTQYF TGTGCCACTGGGACTAGCGGTGGCACAGATACGCAGTATTTT
TRBD1 TRBJ2-7 NA TRBV5-1 CASNPRDRSSYEQYF TGCGCCAGCAACCCCCGGGACAGGTCTTCCTACGAGCAGTACTTC
TRBD2 TRBJ2-3 NA TRBV5-1 CASSLAVGVSGKGIYTDTQYF TGCGCCAGCAGCTTGGCAGTAGGGGTCAGCGGGAAAGGGATATACACAGATACGCAGTATTTT
TRBD2 TRBJ2-2 few TRBV3-1 CASSHWTSGGINTGELFF TGTGCCAGCAGCCATTGGACTAGCGGGGGGATTAACACCGGGGAGCTGTTTTTT
NA TRBJ2-2 many TRBV6-5 CASSYRPATGELFF TGTGCCAGCAGTTACAGACCTGCCACCGGGGAGCTGTTTTTT
TRBD2 TRBJ2-2 NA TRBV5-1 CASSSIAGADTGELFF TGCGCCAGCAGCTCAATAGCGGGAGCTGACACCGGGGAGCTGTTTTTT
NA TRBJ1-3 many TRBV28 CASSPRGSANSGNTIYF TGTGCCAGCAGTCCGCGGGGCTCAGCCAACTCTGGAAACACCATATATTTT
NA TRBJ2-5 NA TRBV3-1 CASRMSGETQYF TGTGCCAGCAGGATGAGTGGGGAGACCCAGTACTTC
NA TRBJ2-3 NA TRBV4-1 CASSQQQSSSTDTQYF TGCGCCAGCAGCCAACAACAGAGCTCTAGCACAGATACGCAGTATTTT
NA TRBJ2-3 medium-sized TRBV5-1 CASSTDTADTQYF TGCGCCAGCAGCACCGATACGGCGGATACGCAGTATTTT
NA TRBJ1-5 many TRBV12-3/TRBV12-4 CASSSGRWNQPQHF TGTGCCAGCAGTTCAGGACGTTGGAATCAGCCCCAGCATTTT
TRBD1 TRBJ1-1 NA TRBV7-9 CASERDRGITEAFF TGTGCCAGCGAGAGGGACAGGGGTATCACTGAAGCTTTCTTT
NA TRBJ2-7 few TRBV5-1 CASSLDTGTYEQYF TGCGCCAGCAGCTTGGATACAGGTACCTACGAGCAGTACTTC
NA TRBJ2-1 NA TRBV3-1 CASSPRLGNEQFF TGTGCCAGCAGCCCCCGGTTGGGGAATGAGCAGTTCTTC
NA TRBJ2-7 NA TRBV12-3/TRBV12-4 CASSSAMGKQYF TGTGCCAGCAGTTCGGCCATGGGGAAGCAGTACTTC
TRBD1 TRBJ2-5 NA TRBV20-1 CSASPTGAVLETQYF TGCAGTGCTAGCCCCACAGGGGCCGTCTTGGAGACCCAGTACTTC
TRBD2 TRBJ2-7 NA TRBV10-1 CASRRRLAGENKEYEQYF TGCGCCAGCAGGAGGCGGCTAGCGGGGGAGAATAAGGAGTACGAGCAGTACTTC
NA TRBJ1-5 NA TRBV7-2 CASSLEGQSNQPQHF TGTGCCAGCAGCTTAGAGGGTCAGTCAAATCAGCCCCAGCATTTT
NA TRBJ2-7 NA TRBV29-1 CSVARAIGNEQYF TGCAGCGTTGCCCGGGCTATCGGAAACGAGCAGTACTTC
NA TRBJ2-2 once TRBV12-3/TRBV12-4 CASTHNLGGNTGELFF TGTGCCAGCACCCATAATCTCGGAGGGAACACCGGGGAGCTGTTTTTT
TRBD2 TRBJ2-5 few TRBV20-1 CSAHYTSGGAWGAQYF TGCAGTGCGCACTATACTAGCGGGGGTGCCTGGGGGGCCCAGTACTTC
TRBD1 TRBJ1-6 few TRBV14 CASSRQGSPLHF TGTGCCAGCAGCCGACAGGGTTCACCCCTCCACTTT
TRBD1 TRBJ1-5 NA TRBV2 CASSERTGINQPQHF TGTGCCAGCAGTGAGAGGACAGGGATCAATCAGCCCCAGCATTTT
NA TRBJ2-1 NA TRBV12-3/TRBV12-4 CASGEGGNEQFF TGTGCCAGCGGAGAAGGAGGGAATGAGCAGTTCTTC
TRBD1 TRBJ2-5 few TRBV20-1 CSALRQGGETQYF TGCAGTGCCCTGAGACAGGGGGGAGAGACCCAGTACTTC
NA TRBJ1-2 few TRBV29-1 CSVEDPRGISNYGYTF TGCAGCGTTGAAGATCCTAGGGGAATTTCTAACTATGGCTACACCTTC
NA TRBJ2-7 NA TRBV10-3 CAISESSSGARDEQYF TGTGCCATCAGTGAGTCGTCGTCAGGGGCACGGGACGAGCAGTACTTC
TRBD1 TRBJ2-1 NA TRBV7-3 CASSADRGPGYNEQFF TGTGCCAGCAGCGCCGACAGGGGGCCTGGCTACAATGAGCAGTTCTTC
NA TRBJ1-6 NA TRBV9 CASSVDVGWDSPLHF TGTGCCAGCAGCGTAGATGTGGGTTGGGATTCACCCCTCCACTTT
NA TRBJ2-3 NA TRBV24-1 CATSEWGNTDTQYF TGTGCCACCAGTGAGTGGGGCAACACAGATACGCAGTATTTT
TRBD2 TRBJ2-3 few TRBV7-3 CASSYTSGGADTQYF TGTGCCAGCAGCTACACTAGCGGGGGCGCAGATACGCAGTATTTT
NA TRBJ1-1 NA TRBV5-1 CASSLGPGDEAFF TGCGCCAGCAGCTTGGGCCCAGGGGATGAAGCTTTCTTT
TRBD2 TRBJ2-1 NA TRBV6-1 CASTLAGGSTTYNEQFF TGTGCCAGCACCTTAGCGGGGGGCTCTACTACCTACAATGAGCAGTTCTTC
TRBD2 TRBJ2-1 NA TRBV6-1 CASRSASGRDNEQFF TGTGCCAGCAGGTCGGCTAGCGGGCGAGACAATGAGCAGTTCTTC
TRBD1 TRBJ2-1 NA TRBV5-1 CASSLDRGYNEQFF TGCGCCAGCAGCCTGGACAGGGGGTACAATGAGCAGTTCTTC
NA TRBJ2-7 medium-sized TRBV6-2/TRBV6-3 CASSYQRNYEQYF TGTGCCAGCAGTTATCAGCGGAACTACGAGCAGTACTTC
NA TRBJ1-5 many TRBV20-1 CSARFPGSNQPQHF TGCAGTGCTAGGTTCCCCGGCAGCAATCAGCCCCAGCATTTT
TRBD1 TRBJ2-1 many TRBV12-3/TRBV12-4 CASTRTGGRDEQFF TGTGCCAGCACTCGGACAGGGGGCAGGGATGAGCAGTTCTTC
TRBD1 TRBJ2-7 few TRBV11-1 CASSGGRDSNEQYF TGTGCCAGCAGCGGAGGTCGGGACAGTAACGAGCAGTACTTC
TRBD2 TRBJ2-3 NA TRBV27 CASRLAGGFTGYTQYF TGTGCCAGCAGGCTAGCGGGAGGGTTTACGGGATATACGCAGTATTTT
NA TRBJ2-3 few TRBV7-6 CASSRPGLTDTQYF TGTGCCAGCAGCCGACCGGGGCTCACAGATACGCAGTATTTT